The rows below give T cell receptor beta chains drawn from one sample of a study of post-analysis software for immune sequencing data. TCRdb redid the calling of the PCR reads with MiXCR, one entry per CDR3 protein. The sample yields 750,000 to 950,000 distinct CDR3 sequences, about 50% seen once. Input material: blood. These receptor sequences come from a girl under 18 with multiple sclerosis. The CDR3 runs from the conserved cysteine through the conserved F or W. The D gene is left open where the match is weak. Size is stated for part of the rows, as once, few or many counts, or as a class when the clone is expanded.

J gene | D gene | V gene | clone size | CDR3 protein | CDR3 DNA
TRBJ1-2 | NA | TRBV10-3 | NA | CAINTGDHYGYTF | TGTGCCATCAATACTGGGGATCACTATGGCTACACCTTC
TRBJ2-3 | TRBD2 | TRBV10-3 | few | CAVARTSGADTQYF | TGTGCCGTCGCCCGTACTAGCGGGGCAGATACGCAGTATTTT
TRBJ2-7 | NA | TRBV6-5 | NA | CASRRTGHYEQYF | TGTGCCAGCAGGCGTACAGGCCACTACGAGCAGTACTTC
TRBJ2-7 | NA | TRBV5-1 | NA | CASSLSQPYEQYF | TGTGCCAGCAGTTTGTCGCAGCCTTACGAGCAGTACTTC
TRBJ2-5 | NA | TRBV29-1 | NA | CSVASDRSSRDQYF | TGCAGCGTCGCGAGCGACAGGTCTTCTCGGGACCAGTACTTC
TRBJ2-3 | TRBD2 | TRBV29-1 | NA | CSWVWVAGEKDTQYF | TGCAGCTGGGTTTGGGTAGCGGGGGAGAAGGATACGCAGTATTTT
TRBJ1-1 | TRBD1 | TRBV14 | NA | CASSQDLQGETEAFF | TGTGCCAGCAGCCAAGATCTCCAGGGGGAAACTGAAGCTTTCTTT
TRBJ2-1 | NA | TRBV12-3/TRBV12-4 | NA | CASSFSVSYNEQFF | TGTGCCAGCAGTTTTTCAGTTTCCTACAATGAGCAGTTCTTC
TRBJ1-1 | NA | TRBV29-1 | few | CSVEYRDDTEAFF | TGCAGCGTTGAGTACAGGGATGACACTGAAGCTTTCTTT
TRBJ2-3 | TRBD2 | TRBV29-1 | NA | CSVTPLAGGPQLDTQYF | TGCAGCGTCACCCCACTAGCGGGAGGCCCTCAGCTGGATACGCAGTATTTT
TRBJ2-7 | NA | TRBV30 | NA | CAWTSGRDYEQYF | TGTGCCTGGACCTCCGGCCGGGACTACGAGCAGTACTTC
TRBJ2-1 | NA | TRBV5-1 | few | CASSQGKDEQFF | TGCGCCAGCAGCCAGGGGAAGGATGAGCAGTTCTTC
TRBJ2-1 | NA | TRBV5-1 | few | CASSAGQQYNEQFF | TGCGCCAGCAGCGCCGGACAGCAATACAATGAGCAGTTCTTC
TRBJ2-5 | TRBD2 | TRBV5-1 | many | CASSLAGGQETQYF | TGTGCCAGCAGTCTAGCGGGAGGACAAGAGACCCAGTACTTC
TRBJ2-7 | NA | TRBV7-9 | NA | CASSFPGERREQYF | TGTGCCAGCAGCTTTCCCGGGGAGCGTAGAGAGCAGTACTTC
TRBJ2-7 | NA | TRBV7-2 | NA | CASSPRLESYEQYF | TGTGCCAGCAGCCCGCGCCTGGAATCGTACGAGCAGTACTTC
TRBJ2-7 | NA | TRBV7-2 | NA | CASSLVRWRPSSYEQYF | TGTGCCAGCAGCTTAGTTAGGTGGCGGCCGAGCTCCTACGAGCAGTACTTC
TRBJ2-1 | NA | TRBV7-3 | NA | CASSSWRDNEQFF | TGTGCCAGCAGCTCTTGGAGGGACAATGAGCAGTTCTTC
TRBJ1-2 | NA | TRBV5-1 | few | CASSLGTVAVPGYTF | TGCGCCAGCAGCTTGGGCACCGTGGCAGTTCCGGGCTACACCTTC
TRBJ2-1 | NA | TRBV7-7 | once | CASSLNGIEQFF | TGTGCTAGCAGCTTAAACGGGATTGAGCAGTTCTTC
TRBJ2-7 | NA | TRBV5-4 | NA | CASSLGQSRSYEQYF | TGTGCCAGCAGCTTGGGGCAGAGCCGCTCCTACGAGCAGTACTTC
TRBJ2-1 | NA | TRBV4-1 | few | CASSLSRFRNNEQFF | TGCGCCAGCAGCCTATCCCGGTTCCGTAACAATGAGCAGTTCTTC
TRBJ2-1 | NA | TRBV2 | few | CASSVLALNEQFF | TGTGCCAGCAGTGTCCTAGCCCTCAATGAGCAGTTCTTC
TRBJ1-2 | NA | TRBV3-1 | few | CASSQSGSHNYGYTF | TGTGCCAGCAGCCAATCAGGGTCCCATAACTATGGCTACACCTTC
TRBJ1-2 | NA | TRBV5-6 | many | CASSSWGETHYGYTF | TGTGCCAGCAGCTCTTGGGGTGAGACGCACTATGGCTACACCTTC
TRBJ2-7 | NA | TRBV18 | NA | CASSPLPEALSSYEQYF | TGTGCCAGCTCACCACTCCCCGAGGCTTTAAGCTCCTACGAGCAGTACTTC
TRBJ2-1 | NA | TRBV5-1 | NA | CASSRAQGRANEQFF | TGCGCCAGCAGCCGGGCGCAGGGGAGAGCAAATGAGCAGTTCTTC
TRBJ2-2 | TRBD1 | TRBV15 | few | CATSSKQGPTGELFF | TGTGCCACCAGCAGCAAACAGGGGCCCACCGGGGAGCTGTTTTTT
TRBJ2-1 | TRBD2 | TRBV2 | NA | CASSEFFLAVTSYNEQFF | TGTGCCAGCAGTGAATTCTTCCTAGCGGTGACCTCCTACAATGAGCAGTTCTTC
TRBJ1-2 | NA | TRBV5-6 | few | CASSFRGVSYGYTF | TGTGCCAGCAGCTTCAGGGGAGTTAGCTATGGCTACACCTTC
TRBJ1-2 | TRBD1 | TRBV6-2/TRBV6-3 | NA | CASSYSSAGGNGYTF | TGTGCCAGCAGTTACTCTTCGGCAGGGGGTAATGGCTACACCTTC
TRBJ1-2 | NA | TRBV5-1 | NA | CASSVRSNYGYTF | TGCGCCAGCAGCGTACGGTCTAACTATGGCTACACCTTC
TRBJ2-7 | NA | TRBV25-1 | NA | CASSVGVQGPYEQYF | TGTGCCAGCAGTGTTGGGGTCCAGGGACCCTACGAGCAGTACTTC